The 21 T cell receptor beta chains below all came from one sample that was sequenced in a study of cytomegalovirus exposure and HLA in healthy donors. With 60 Vbeta and 13 Jbeta primers, the PCR was carried out. The assay was immunoSEQ multiplex PCR, and TCRdb's table has in-frame clones only and misses some. The sample holds under 150,000 clones, roughly four fifths seen once. Sequenced material: PBMCs. Source of these receptors: a man aged 25 to 45 in good health and CMV-seropositive.

The V and J genes are TRBV6-6 and TRBJ1-2; 7 positions agree with TRBD1. CDR1 is MNHNY and CDR2 is SVGAGI in the germline V gene (reference sequence). The CDR3 contains 16 residues. V lost 5 bases and J lost 6; bases outside the gene matches: 15. CDR3 sequence (DNA): TGTGCCAGCAGTAAAAACCCGGGACAGACCTCCGATGGCTACACCTTC. Protein: CASSKNPGQTSDGYTF.

V and J are TRBV2 and TRBJ2-7; 11 positions match TRBD1. Losses at the gene ends were 4 bases for V and 2 bases for J; bases not matched to a gene: 4. CDR1 is SNHLY, CDR2 FYNNEI, per germline. CDR3 length equals 15 residues. The CDR3 sequence: CASSARDRGAYEQYF. The CDR3 bases are TGTGCCAGCAGTGCCCGGGACAGGGGGGCCTACGAGCAGTACTTC.

The CDR3 loop is CASSEDPEGDDSPLHF. The CDR3 DNA sequence: TGTGCCAGCAGTGAAGACCCGGAGGGTGATGATTCACCCCTCCACTTT. This rearrangement joins TRBV6-1 to TRBJ1-6; D gene ambiguous. In germline, CDR1 is MNHNS, CDR2 SASEGT. CDR3 length: 16 amino acids. The germline V and J ends were trimmed by 1 base and 8 bases, with 15 bases remaining between them.

The V gene is TRBV27, the J gene TRBJ2-1, with no clear D. The CDR3 is made up of 13 amino acids. Germline CDR1 MNHEY, CDR2 SMNVEV (reference sequence). The V gene lost 4 bases and the J gene lost 5 bases, with 9 bases spanning the gap. The CDR3 nucleotides are TGTGCCAGCAGTTCTCGTGCGCACAATGAGCAGTTCTTC. Translation: CASSSRAHNEQFF.

The chain joins TRBV28 to TRBJ1-2, with 8 bases fitting TRBD1. The junction had 9 bases not matched to a gene; V was cut back by 3 bases and J by 6 bases. Per the germline V gene, CDR1 is MDHEN and CDR2 is SYDVKM. The CDR3 is 15 residues long. The CDR3 nucleotides are TGTGCCAGCAGTTTGCAGGGGGCGCTATTCCATGGCTACACCTTC. It translates to CASSLQGALFHGYTF.

This clone has just one count. The chain combines TRBV28 with TRBJ2-3; D unclear. Per germline, CDR1 MDHEN and CDR2 SYDVKM. The CDR3 is 14 amino acids. V was cut by 7 bases and J by 2 bases, with 13 bases left in between. CDR3 nucleotides: TGTGCCAGCATGCAGAGCGCCACCACAGATACGCAGTATTTT. It codes for CASMQSATTDTQYF.

V and J are TRBV28 and TRBJ2-1; 9 nucleotides agree with TRBD1. In germline, CDR1 is MDHEN, CDR2 SYDVKM. V lost 2 bases, J lost 4 bases, and 9 bases stayed unmatched. This CDR3 has 17 amino acids. The CDR3 region has the DNA TGTGCCAGCAGTTTACAGCTCACAGGGGGCAGGTACAATGAGCAGTTCTTC. Amino acid sequence: CASSLQLTGGRYNEQFF. The full variable domain, in which reference TRBV28 and TRBJ2-1 provide the parts outside the CDR3, is DVKVTQSSRYLVKRTGEKVFLECVQDMDHENMFWYRQDPGLGLRLIYFSYDVKMKEKGDIPEGYSVSREKKERFSLILESASTNQTSMYLCASSLQLTGGRYNEQFFGPGTRLTVL.

The chain couples TRBV30 to TRBJ1-1; D unresolved. V lost 5 bases and J lost 5, with 12 bases in between. The germline gives CDR1 GTSNPN, CDR2 SVGIG (reference sequence). The CDR3 length is 12 residues. This CDR3 is CAWSRSGTEAFF. The CDR3 bases are TGTGCCTGGTCGAGGTCCGGGACTGAAGCTTTCTTT.

The chain joins TRBV5-1 to TRBJ2-4; TRBD1 matches 7 bases. Germline V gene sequence: CDR1 SGHRS, CDR2 YFSETQ. V lost 0 bases to trimming and J lost 4 bases; unmatched junction nucleotides: 1. The CDR3 has 14 residues. The chain's CDR3 is CASSLARGKNIQYF. As DNA, the CDR3 is TGCGCCAGCAGCTTGGCCAGGGGGAAAAACATTCAGTACTTC.

The chain links TRBV28 to TRBJ1-1; TRBD1 is a possible D gene (5 bases). Germline lookup yields CDR1 MDHEN and CDR2 SYDVKM. V was pared by 5 bases and J by 0 bases, with 19 bases between. The CDR3 is 17 residues long. The CDR3 loop is CASSIQRRGFMNTEAFF. CDR3 DNA sequence: TGTGCCAGCAGTATACAGAGAAGGGGATTTATGAACACTGAAGCTTTCTTT.

The chain has TRBV7-8 and TRBJ2-5; 10 bases agree with TRBD2. Germline V lookup: CDR1 SGHVS, CDR2 FQNEAQ. The ends lost 1 base at V and 3 bases at J; junction bases unmatched: 14. This CDR3 comprises 19 residues. The CDR3 loop is CASSLVVAGGSRGEETQYF. For the CDR3, the DNA is TGTGCCAGCAGCTTAGTAGTAGCGGGGGGATCCCGGGGGGAAGAGACCCAGTACTTC.

J is TRBJ2-1 and V is TRBV7-8; D might be TRBD1 (7 bases). V dropped 5 bases and J dropped 2 bases, with 13 bases sitting between them. This CDR3 region has 15 residues. Germline values: CDR1 SGHVS, CDR2 FQNEAQ. In nucleotides, the CDR3 is TGTGCCAGCAGCGCCCAGGGGGGTCCCTACAATGAGCAGTTCTTC. Its translation is CASSAQGGPYNEQFF.

V gene TRBV30 combines with J gene TRBJ1-2; D is uncertain. The CDR3 is 11 amino acids. Germline CDR1 reads GTSNPN; CDR2 reads SVGIG (reference sequence). V was clipped by 2 bases and J by 4 bases, with 5 bases between them. The CDR3 DNA reads TGTGCCTGGAGTCAGTCCTATGGCTACACCTTC. Protein: CAWSQSYGYTF.

J is TRBJ2-7 and V is TRBV19; 8 nucleotides line up with TRBD2. Germline CDR1 reads LNHDA; CDR2 reads SQIVND (reference sequence). V lost 4 bases and J lost 3; bases outside the gene matches: 2. This CDR3 comprises 13 residues. The DNA for the CDR3 is TGTGCCAGTAGTAGAGCGGGAGACTACGAGCAGTACTTC. This gives the protein CASSRAGDYEQYF.

The chain combines TRBV27 with TRBJ2-7, with 8 bases fitting TRBD2. The V gene end was trimmed by 5 bases and the J gene end by 3 bases; junction bases not matched to a gene: 3. CDR3 length: 13 residues. The germline gives CDR1 MNHEY, CDR2 SMNVEV (reference sequence). The DNA for the CDR3 is TGTGCCAGCAGTCCACGGGGGGGCTACGAGCAGTACTTC. The encoded protein is CASSPRGGYEQYF.

V usage is TRBV10-3 and J usage is TRBJ2-3; D might be TRBD1 (5 bases). Germline V CDR1 and CDR2: ENHRY, SYGVKD. The length of the CDR3 is 14 residues. V lost 4 bases, J lost 2 bases, and 10 bases lay in between. In nucleotides, the CDR3 is TGTGCCATCAGTGTCTCGGACACCACAGATACGCAGTATTTT. This encodes CAISVSDTTDTQYF.

The chain has TRBV2 and TRBJ2-3; D perhaps matches TRBD1 (5 bases). The CDR3 is 13 residues long. Germline V CDR1 and CDR2: SNHLY, FYNNEI. Deletions cut 6 bases from V and 2 bases from J, with 9 bases between. DNA for the CDR3: TGTGCCAGCAGGGGGCCTCTCACAGATACGCAGTATTTT. Residues: CASRGPLTDTQYF. Full variable domain (missing parts from reference TRBV2 and TRBJ2-3): EPEVTQTPSHQVTQMGQEVILRCVPISNHLYFYWYRQILGQKVEFLVSFYNNEISEKSEIFDDQFSVERPDGSNFTLKIRSTKLEDSAMYFCASRGPLTDTQYFGPGTRLTVL.

This clone was seen a single time. An end of the junction does not agree with germline; a read error may underlie this. J is TRBJ1-2 and V is TRBV7-9; no firm D call. CDR1 is SEHNR and CDR2 is FQNEAQ in the germline V gene (reference sequence). The CDR3 extends over 12 amino acids. In DNA, the CDR3 is TGTGCCAGCAGCTTCACAGACTACGGCTACACCTTC. This gives the protein CASSFTDYGYTF. The full variable domain, its missing parts supplied by reference TRBV7-9 and TRBJ1-2, is DTGVSQNPRHKITKRGQNVTFRCDPISEHNRLYWYRQTLGQGPEFLTYFQNEAQLEKSRLLSDRFSAERPKGSFSTLEIQRTEQGDSAMYLCASSFTDYGYTFGSGTRLTVV.

This clone has more than one count but fewer than ten. CDR3 sequence (DNA): TGTGCCAGCAGCCAAGATAGTACGGGAAGCAATCAGCCCCAGCATTTT. Encoded protein: CASSQDSTGSNQPQHF. The chain recombines TRBV4-2 with TRBJ1-5; D gene uncertain. The V gene lost 0 bases and the J gene lost 1 base, with 10 bases spanning the gap. The CDR3 has 16 amino acids. Germline CDR1 is LGHNA and CDR2 is YNFKEQ.

This chain joins TRBV19 and TRBJ2-7, with D perhaps matching TRBD2 (5 bases). The length of the CDR3 is 13 residues. Germline CDR1 and CDR2: LNHDA and SQIVND (reference sequence). The ends were cut back, 3 bases at V and 0 bases at J, with 6 bases in the middle. The CDR3 sequence is CASSMGSSYEQYF. The CDR3 DNA reads as TGTGCCAGTAGTATGGGGAGCTCCTACGAGCAGTACTTC.

As for this clone: Other DNA sequences in this specimen translate into the identical CDR3. V and J are TRBV11-1 and TRBJ2-7; perhaps TRBD2 as D (6 bases). CDR3 length: 13 amino acids. Trimming removed 6 bases from V and 2 bases from J, with 11 bases in between. Germline CDR1 SGHAT, CDR2 FQDESV (reference sequence). The CDR3 region is CASSMGLTYEQYF. CDR3 nucleotides: TGTGCCAGCAGTATGGGACTGACCTACGAGCAGTACTTC.